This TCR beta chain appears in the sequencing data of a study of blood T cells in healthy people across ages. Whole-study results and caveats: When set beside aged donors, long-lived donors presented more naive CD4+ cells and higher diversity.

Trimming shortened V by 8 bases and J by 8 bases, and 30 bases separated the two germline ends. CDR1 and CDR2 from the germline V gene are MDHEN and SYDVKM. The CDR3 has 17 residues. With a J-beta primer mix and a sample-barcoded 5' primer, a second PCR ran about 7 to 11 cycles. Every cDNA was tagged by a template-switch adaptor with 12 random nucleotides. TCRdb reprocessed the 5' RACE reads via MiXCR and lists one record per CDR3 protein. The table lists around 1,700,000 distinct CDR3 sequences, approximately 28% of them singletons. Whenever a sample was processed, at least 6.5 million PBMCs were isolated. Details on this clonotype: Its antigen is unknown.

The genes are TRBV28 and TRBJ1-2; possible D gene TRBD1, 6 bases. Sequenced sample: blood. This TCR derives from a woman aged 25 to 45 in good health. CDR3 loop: CASAQGGAVGNCLGYTF. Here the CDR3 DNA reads TGTGCCAGCGCCCAAGGGGGGGCGGTAGGAAATTGTTTAGGCTACACCTTC.